The 25 T cell receptor beta chains presented below share a single source sample, sequenced in a study of tumor and adjacent non-tumor tissue in lung cancer. The library came from three nested PCR rounds adapted from ARM-PCR protocols. One entry per CDR3 protein, called by TCRdb with MiXCR from the multiplex PCR reads. The sample shows approximately 120,000 distinct CDR3 sequences, roughly 80% of them seen only once. This sample's RNA came from whole unsorted tissue. Material: lung tumor tissue. All receptors derive from a woman in her fifties or sixties with non-small cell lung cancer.

Worth noting for this clonotype: Likely a read error: the CDR3 ends without its conserved phenylalanine or tryptophan. The chain uses TRBV20-1 and TRBJ2-3, with D hard to call. Trimming removed 0 bases from V and 2 bases from J, with 6 bases in between. The CDR3 has 13 residues. In germline, CDR1 is DFQATT, CDR2 SNEGSKA (reference sequence). In DNA form, the CDR3 reads TGCAGTGCTAGAGACCTCCTCACAGATACGCAGTATTAT. Protein product: CSARDLLTDTQYY.

About this clonotype: Since the CDR3 does not end with the conserved phenylalanine or tryptophan, this likely comes from a read error. This sequence joins TRBV20-1 and TRBJ1-6; D may be TRBD1 (5 bases). Looked up from germline, CDR1 is DFQATT and CDR2 is SNEGSKA (reference sequence). The CDR3 sequence is 12 residues long. CDR3 residues: CSPTEDNSPLHS. CDR3 DNA sequence: TGCAGCCCGACAGAGGATAATTCACCCCTCCACTCT.

This clonotype was recorded at least ten times. The chain is built from TRBV6-6 and TRBJ1-2, with 9 bases lining up with TRBD1. J was trimmed by 7 bases and V by 5 bases; bases with no gene match: 5. The germline CDR1 and CDR2 sequences are MNHNY and SVGAGI (reference sequence). There are 13 residues in the CDR3. CDR3 bases: TGTGCCAGCAGTGACAGGGGGGGGGCTGGCTACACCTTC. Protein: CASSDRGGAGYTF.

Concerning this clonotype: Mismatch with germline at one junction end may stem from a read error. This chain connects TRBV29-1 to TRBJ2-5, with 8 bases matching TRBD1. Germline lookup yields CDR1 SQVTM and CDR2 ANQGSEA. The CDR3 is made up of 15 amino acids. The CDR3 DNA sequence: TGCAGCGTTGATTGTGGGACAGGTCCTCAAGAGGCCCAGCACTTC. Translating it yields CSVDCGTGPQEAQHF.

Worth noting for this clonotype: Mismatch with germline at one junction end may stem from a read error. The chain uses TRBV11-2 and TRBJ2-7; D may be TRBD1 (5 bases). CDR1 SGHAT and CDR2 FQNNGV come from the germline V gene. This CDR3 has 13 residues. The CDR3 spells CASTLGVKEPQYF. The CDR3 bases are TGTGCCAGCACCTTAGGGGTGAAAGAGCCACAGTACTTC.

About this clonotype itself: A read error is possible here, since a much larger clone lies one base away. This chain connects TRBV20-1 to TRBJ1-1, with D perhaps matching TRBD1 (5 bases). Trimming shortened V by 7 bases and J by 7 bases, and 16 bases separated the two germline ends. CDR3 length equals 12 residues. Germline V gives CDR1 DFQATT, CDR2 SNEGSKA (reference sequence). CDR3 nucleotides: TGCAGTGTTAGTGGAGGGGTGGGTGAAGCTTTCTTT. This sequence encodes CSVSGGVGEAFF.

The CDR3 bases are TGTGCCAGCAGCCCCACAGAGCTCACTGAAGCTTTCTTT. Translating gives CASSPTELTEAFF. This chain links TRBV11-3 with TRBJ1-1; D not resolved. This CDR3 has 13 amino acids. V was shortened by 5 bases and J by 4 bases, with 11 bases between the two germline ends. The germline gives CDR1 SGHNT, CDR2 YENEEA. Supplemented by reference TRBV11-3 and TRBJ1-1, the full variable domain reads EAGVVQSPRYKIIEKKQPVAFWCNPISGHNTLYWYLQNLGQGPELLIRYENEEAVDDSQLPKDRFSAERLKGVDSTLKIQPAELGDSAVYLCASSPTELTEAFFGQGTRLTVV.

This clonotype was seen a handful of times. The genes are TRBV6-2 or TRBV6-3 and TRBJ2-7; 8 positions agree with TRBD1. The CDR3 is made up of 14 amino acids. The germline V gene encodes CDR1 MNHEY and CDR2 SVGEGT. V was pared by 6 bases and J by 3 bases, with 7 bases of the junction left unmatched. CDR3 coding DNA: TGTGCCAGCAGATTCCCAGGGGGCGGCTACGAGCAGTACTTC. This encodes CASRFPGGGYEQYF.

This clonotype was picked up many times. J is TRBJ2-3 and V is TRBV6-2 or TRBV6-3; D call uncertain. The CDR3 has 15 amino acids. Trimming pared 1 base from V and 3 bases from J, leaving 11 bases between. Germline CDR1 is MNHEY and CDR2 is SVGEGT. The CDR3 DNA follows: TGTGCCAGCAGTTACTTGGCGACGAGGACAGATACGCAGTATTTT. This codes for CASSYLATRTDTQYF.

This clonotype was counted a few times. V is TRBV20-1 and J is TRBJ1-3, with a weak D call TRBD1 (5 bases). CDR1 and CDR2 from the germline V gene are DFQATT and SNEGSKA (reference sequence). This CDR3 is 16 amino acids long. V shed 7 bases and J shed 0 bases, with 19 bases lying between them. CDR3 DNA: TGCAGTGTTTCGGACATCAAAGGGAGCTCTGGAAACACCATATATTTT. This gives the protein CSVSDIKGSSGNTIYF.

On this clonotype: A junction boundary mismatches the germline segment, possibly from a read error. This chain joins TRBV11-2 and TRBJ2-7; D tentatively reads TRBD1 or TRBD2 (7 bases each). There are 14 residues in the CDR3. CDR1 is SGHAT, CDR2 FQNNGV, per germline. CDR3 loop: CSSSLSSGTVEQYF. CDR3 DNA: TGTTCCAGCAGCTTATCCAGCGGGACAGTCGAGCAGTACTTC.

This clonotype was detected only once. A single base separates this from a much larger clone, so it may be a read error. The CDR3 sequence is CAISAWTGESTYEQYF. Written as DNA, the CDR3 is TGTGCCATCAGTGCGTGGACAGGGGAAAGCACCTACGAGCAGTACTTC. The J gene is TRBJ2-7, the V gene TRBV10-3; TRBD1 aligns across 9 bases. Germline CDR1 reads ENHRY; CDR2 reads SYGVKD. The trim removed 4 bases at V and 2 bases at J, leaving 9 bases unmatched. The length of the CDR3 is 16 residues.

The chain has TRBV28 and TRBJ2-1; 9 nucleotides line up with TRBD1. V shed 6 bases and J 4 bases; nucleotides not matched to a gene: 4. The germline V gene encodes CDR1 MDHEN and CDR2 SYDVKM. The CDR3 is 14 amino acids. CDR3 DNA sequence: TGTGCCAGCAGCATGACAGGGGGATACAATGAGCAGTTCTTC. This codes for CASSMTGGYNEQFF.

The chain has TRBV20-1 and TRBJ2-1, with no clear D. The germline gives CDR1 DFQATT, CDR2 SNEGSKA (reference sequence). The CDR3 is 14 residues long. The V end lost 4 bases, the J end lost 3 bases, and 13 bases lay between the germline ends. Here the CDR3 reads CSAKENLDYNEQFF. Here the CDR3 DNA reads TGCAGTGCTAAGGAAAACCTTGACTACAATGAGCAGTTCTTC.

This clonotype was found a few times. The chain is built from TRBV28 and TRBJ1-1; 9 positions match TRBD1. Germline CDR1 MDHEN, CDR2 SYDVKM. J lost 4 bases, V lost 7 bases, and 7 bases had no gene match. The CDR3 covers 14 residues. The CDR3: CASNILTGGTEAFF. CDR3 nucleotides: TGTGCCAGCAACATCTTGACAGGGGGCACTGAAGCTTTCTTT.

This clonotype is medium-sized (0.01 to 0.1%) by share. The V and J genes are TRBV20-1 and TRBJ2-5; no clear D. The CDR3 loop spans 13 amino acids. From germline, CDR1 is DFQATT and CDR2 SNEGSKA (reference sequence). The ends were cut back, 3 bases at V and 4 bases at J, with 12 bases in the middle. The CDR3 nucleotides read TGCAGTGCTAGTATAGGGATCGTAGAGACCCAGTACTTC. Translation: CSASIGIVETQYF.

Details on this clonotype: Germline is not matched at one junction end, which may reflect a read error. The chain recombines TRBV6-6 with TRBJ1-1; weak D call: TRBD1 (5 bases). This CDR3 is built from 16 residues. Germline V gene data show CDR1 as MNHNY and CDR2 as SVGAGI (reference sequence). In nucleotides, the CDR3 is TGTACCAGTAGCCCCTCCGTAGGGGTCTTGAACACTGAAGCTTTCTTT. Translation gives CTSSPSVGVLNTEAFF.

A single count supports this clonotype. DNA for the CDR3: TGCAGTGCTAGATTTGGAGCCCGGGGGGGGGGCGCAACTAATGAAAAACTGTTTTTT. Encoded protein: CSARFGARGGGATNEKLFF. V is TRBV20-1 and J is TRBJ1-4, with D perhaps TRBD1 (6 bases). Germline V gene data show CDR1 as DFQATT and CDR2 as SNEGSKA (reference sequence). CDR3 length equals 19 residues. Trimming removed 2 bases from V and 0 bases from J, with 22 bases in between.

Of note for this clonotype: This may arise from a read error, as a much more abundant clone is one base away. CDR3 in DNA: TGCAGTGCACAAAACAGGGACGGCAATCAGCCCCATCATTTT. This gives the protein CSAQNRDGNQPHHF. V is TRBV20-1 and J is TRBJ1-5, with D perhaps TRBD1 (6 bases). There are 14 residues in the CDR3. Germline values: CDR1 DFQATT, CDR2 SNEGSKA (reference sequence).

Of note for this clonotype: No conserved phenylalanine or tryptophan ends this CDR3, so it is likely a read error. The chain is built from TRBV20-1 and TRBJ2-1; 9 bases agree with TRBD2. The CDR3 extends over 15 amino acids. V shed 7 bases, J shed 2 bases, and the junction held 9 bases outside the gene matches. Germline values: CDR1 DFQATT, CDR2 SNEGSKA (reference sequence). The CDR3 loop reads CSVEAGGRTYNEQFL. As DNA, the CDR3 is TGCAGTGTCGAAGCGGGGGGAAGGACCTACAATGAGCAGTTCTTA.

Worth noting for this clonotype: A read error may be the cause here, since a much bigger clone is one base away. This sequence joins TRBV6-5 and TRBJ2-3; 12 positions match TRBD1. CDR3 length equals 14 residues. Germline values: CDR1 MNHEY, CDR2 SVGAGI. Germline trimming cut 8 bases from V and 8 bases from J; bases unmatched to any gene: 8. The CDR3 protein is CASSWDRGRVTQYF. The CDR3, as DNA: TGTGCCAGCTCCTGGGACAGGGGGCGTGTTACGCAGTATTTT.

Comment on this clonotype: The germline gene is not matched at one end of the junction; a read error may be the cause. The V gene is TRBV5-1, the J gene TRBJ2-1; TRBD1 or TRBD2 may be the D gene (5 bases each). Looked up from germline, CDR1 is SGHRS and CDR2 is YFSETQ. CDR3 length: 14 residues. The CDR3 coding sequence is TGCGCCAGCTGCTTGGAGATGGGGGTCAATGAGCAGTTCTTC. It is translated as CASCLEMGVNEQFF. Full variable domain (rest looked up from reference TRBV5-1 and TRBJ2-1): KAGVTQTPRYLIKTRGQQVTLSCSPISGHRSVSWYQQTPGQGLQFLFEYFSETQRNKGNFPGRFSGRQFSNSRSEMNVSTLELGDSALYLCASCLEMGVNEQFFGPGTRLTVL.

Of note for this clonotype: At one end, the junction sequence differs from germline, possibly due to a read error. DNA of the CDR3: TGCGCTAGCAAAAAGCGCGCGGCGGATACGCAGTATTTT. This sequence encodes CASKKRAADTQYF. This chain connects TRBV10-2 to TRBJ2-3, with no clear D. Germline V CDR1 and CDR2: WSHSY, SAAADI. The CDR3 has 13 residues.

This rearrangement joins TRBV12-3 or TRBV12-4 to TRBJ2-2, with D unclear. Trimming removed 2 bases at V and 7 bases at J, with 8 bases between. This CDR3 has 13 residues. This CDR3 reads CASSLLGYGELFF. CDR3 in DNA: TGTGCCAGCAGTTTATTGGGGTACGGGGAGCTGTTTTTT.

Concerning this clonotype itself: One junction end disagrees with the germline gene, perhaps due to a read error. The chain uses TRBV4-3 and TRBJ2-6; D perhaps matches TRBD2 (6 bases). This CDR3 contains 17 residues. Germline CDR1 LGHNA, CDR2 YSLEER. The CDR3 reads CASSPPVRDSGANILTF. DNA for the CDR3: TGCGCCAGCAGCCCCCCAGTCCGGGACTCCGGGGCCAACATCCTGACTTTC.